The 15 T cell receptor beta chains in this list originate from one sample, sequenced in a study of blood T cell repertoires in COVID-19. Measured with immunoSEQ multiplex PCR; TCRdb has only the in-frame clones, and not every one. The sample records roughly 200,000 clones, over 60% being singletons. Sequencing used peripheral blood. The receptors shown here come from an older woman with acute or convalescent COVID-19.

This sequence joins TRBV6-4 and TRBJ1-3; no definite D call. The CDR3 spans 13 residues. CDR1 MRHNA and CDR2 SNTAGT come from the germline V gene. V was pared by 5 bases and J by 0 bases, with 5 bases between. CDR3 sequence reads: CASSTNSGNTIYF. Written as DNA, the CDR3 is TGTGCCAGCAGTACAAACTCTGGAAACACCATATATTTT.

The rearrangement joins TRBV7-9 to TRBJ2-1; no clear D. The CDR3 loop spans 14 amino acids. Trimming stripped 4 bases from V and 4 bases from J, with 11 bases between. Per the germline V gene, CDR1 is SEHNR and CDR2 is FQNEAQ (reference sequence). CDR3 coding DNA: TGTGCCAGCAGCTCTCCATCGCGGTACAATGAGCAGTTCTTC. Translation gives CASSSPSRYNEQFF.

The table lists this clone with a count of one. The J gene is TRBJ2-1, the V gene TRBV5-4, with 12 bases fitting TRBD2. The junction had 7 bases not matched to a gene; V was cut back by 4 bases and J by 5 bases. The CDR3 sequence is 16 residues long. Germline V gene data show CDR1 as SGHNT and CDR2 as YYREEE (reference sequence). The CDR3 coding sequence is TGTGCCAGCAGCATTCTAGCGGGAGGGCCGGACAATGAGCAGTTCTTC. This codes for CASSILAGGPDNEQFF.

With respect to this clone: The sample has other DNA sequences that encode this CDR3 too. The J gene is TRBJ2-1, the V gene TRBV5-1; 9 positions agree with TRBD2. The CDR3 covers 14 residues. With 4 bases clipped from V and 6 bases from J, the junction kept 5 bases outside the gene matches. The germline gives CDR1 SGHRS, CDR2 YFSETQ. The CDR3, as DNA: TGCGCCAGCAGCCTGGGACTAGCTGGCAATGAGCAGTTCTTC. Its protein product is CASSLGLAGNEQFF. Complete variable domain (other parts from reference TRBV5-1 and TRBJ2-1): KAGVTQTPRYLIKTRGQQVTLSCSPISGHRSVSWYQQTPGQGLQFLFEYFSETQRNKGNFPGRFSGRQFSNSRSEMNVSTLELGDSALYLCASSLGLAGNEQFFGPGTRLTVL.

The chain links TRBV3-1 (or the pseudogene TRBV3-2) to TRBJ2-7; the match to TRBD1 covers 7 bases. The CDR3 spans 14 residues. Germline V gives CDR1 LGHDT, CDR2 YNNKEL (reference sequence). The V gene end was trimmed by 0 bases and the J gene end by 1 base; junction bases not matched to a gene: 0. CDR3 DNA sequence: TGTGCCAGCAGCCAAGAGACAGGGTCCTACGAGCAGTACTTC. Its protein is CASSQETGSYEQYF.

The chain couples TRBV5-4 to TRBJ1-2; TRBD1 agrees at 7 bases. This CDR3 contains 14 residues. V shed 4 bases and J 4 bases; nucleotides not matched to a gene: 7. The germline V gene has CDR1 SGHNT and CDR2 YYREEE (reference sequence). The CDR3 protein is CASSAGQLVYGYTF. The CDR3 DNA is TGTGCCAGCAGCGCGGGACAGTTAGTCTATGGCTACACCTTC.

The gene calls are TRBV15 and TRBJ2-7; 10 nucleotides line up with TRBD2. The CDR3 length is 16 residues. The junction had 2 bases not matched to a gene; V was cut back by 0 bases and J by 0 bases. CDR1 is LNHNV, CDR2 YYDKDF, per germline (reference sequence). CDR3 sequence reads: CATSRDPSGSSYEQYF. DNA for the CDR3: TGTGCCACCAGCAGAGATCCTAGCGGGAGCTCCTACGAGCAGTACTTC.

This sequence joins TRBV18 and TRBJ2-1, with TRBD2 matching 7 bases. CDR3 length: 15 amino acids. The trim removed 3 bases at V and 8 bases at J, leaving 10 bases unmatched. Germline lookup yields CDR1 KGHSH and CDR2 LQKENI. The CDR3 DNA follows: TGTGCCAGCTCACCCGTTGCGGGAGAGAACTATGAGCAGTTCTTC. Residues: CASSPVAGENYEQFF.

V gene TRBV30 combines with J gene TRBJ2-1, with D perhaps matching TRBD2 (6 bases). Trimming shortened V by 4 bases and J by 7 bases, and 23 bases separated the two germline ends. This CDR3 region has 16 residues. Germline V lookup: CDR1 GTSNPN, CDR2 SVGIG (reference sequence). The CDR3 DNA reads TGTGCCTGGAATCAGAGTCCTGTCGGGAGCTTGAATGAGCAGTTCTTC. Translated: CAWNQSPVGSLNEQFF.

This rearrangement joins TRBV19 to TRBJ1-5, with 8 bases aligning to TRBD1. The germline gives CDR1 LNHDA, CDR2 SQIVND (reference sequence). V lost 4 bases and J lost 4; bases outside the gene matches: 3. The CDR3 spans 14 residues. This CDR3 is CASSTRTGNQPQHF. The CDR3 region has the DNA TGTGCCAGTAGTACAAGGACAGGGAATCAGCCCCAGCATTTT.

The chain is built from TRBV5-8 and TRBJ1-5; D might be TRBD1 (5 bases). Germline V gene data show CDR1 as SGHTS and CDR2 as YDEGEE. V gave up 4 bases and J gave up 0 bases, with 11 bases separating them. The CDR3 extends over 15 amino acids. The CDR3 protein is CASSLRGSSNQPQHF. The CDR3 nucleotides are TGTGCCAGCAGCCTTCGGGGGAGTAGCAATCAGCCCCAGCATTTT.

V gene TRBV7-9 combines with J gene TRBJ2-1; 10 bases match TRBD2. The V gene's germline CDR1 is SEHNR and CDR2 FQNEAQ (reference sequence). V was pared by 2 bases and J by 6 bases, with 4 bases of the junction left unmatched. The CDR3 totals 15 residues. CDR3 coding DNA: TGTGCCAGCAGCTTACTACTAGCGGGATCCAATGAGCAGTTCTTC. It codes for CASSLLLAGSNEQFF.

The V call is TRBV2, the J call TRBJ2-2, with 9 bases that match TRBD2. J was trimmed by 6 bases and V by 4 bases; bases with no gene match: 9. Germline CDR1 SNHLY, CDR2 FYNNEI. The CDR3 runs 16 residues. As DNA, the CDR3 is TGTGCCAGCAGTGGGGATCTAGCGGGATACTCCGGGGAGCTGTTTTTT. Protein: CASSGDLAGYSGELFF. Supplemented by reference TRBV2 and TRBJ2-2, the full variable domain reads EPEVTQTPSHQVTQMGQEVILRCVPISNHLYFYWYRQILGQKVEFLVSFYNNEISEKSEIFDDQFSVERPDGSNFTLKIRSTKLEDSAMYFCASSGDLAGYSGELFFGEGSRLTVL.

The rearrangement uses TRBV7-2 and TRBJ2-3, with 7 bases that match TRBD1. CDR3 length equals 14 residues. The J segment lost 3 bases and the V segment lost 2 bases, leaving 2 bases of the junction unmatched. In germline, CDR1 is SGHTA, CDR2 FQGNSA. This chain's CDR3 is CASSLQGETDTQYF. CDR3 nucleotide sequence: TGTGCCAGCAGCTTACAGGGGGAAACAGATACGCAGTATTTT.

The chain employs TRBV12-3 or TRBV12-4 and TRBJ1-1; tentatively, D is TRBD1 (6 bases). There are 12 residues in the CDR3. The ends were cut back, 3 bases at V and 9 bases at J, with 11 bases in the middle. CDR3 sequence: CASSFTGSQAFF. CDR3 nucleotides: TGTGCCAGCAGTTTCACAGGGTCGCAAGCTTTCTTT.